This TCR beta chain is from a study of T cells expressing NK-cell markers. The overall study: HCMV seropositivity marked seven of the eight sequenced donors; one was seronegative.

TCRdb reanalyzed the 5' RACE reads, giving one entry per CDR3 protein sequence and no DNA. The ten top clones account for around 4.2%, within a sample of about 260,000 distinct CDR3 sequences. Broader study findings: Nothing established the HCMV specificity of expanded NKG2C+ T cell clones. In a few donors, these clonotypes also led the CD3+CD56-NKG2C+ fraction.

CDR1 and CDR2 (germline): SGDLS, YYNGEE. The CDR3 extends over 14 amino acids. Worth noting for this clonotype: As yet, its antigen is unknown.

The V gene is TRBV9, the J gene TRBJ2-1. This clonotype was sampled from a woman between 18 and 70 years old in good health. Source material: blood T cells: a sorted CD56 or NKG2C T cell subset, CD4+ or CD8+ T cells, or bulk PBMC T cells (not recorded which). CDR3 residues: CASSVVNGDNEQFF.